Sequencing of this T cell receptor beta chain was carried out in a study of blood T cell repertoires in COVID-19. Whole-study context: The analysed material was cDNA or gDNA that came from T cells, B-cell-depleted T cells, or PBMCs.

The data were produced by immunoSEQ multiplex PCR, yet TCRdb's version contains in-frame clones alone and is incomplete. The sample yields 250,000 to 300,000 clones, less than 85% seen once. The CDR3 totals 15 residues. After removal of 0 bases from V and 4 bases from J, the junction contained 4 bases not matched to a gene. CDR1 and CDR2 (germline): SGDLS, YYNGEE. The sequence was collected from a man aged 55 to 70 who had recovered from COVID-19. Sequencing was carried out using peripheral blood. The chain links TRBV9 to TRBJ2-5; TRBD1 aligns across 9 bases. CDR3 sequence (DNA): TGTGCCAGCAGCGTAGAACAGGGGGCTCGAGAGACCCAGTACTTC. Residues: CASSVEQGARETQYF.